This T cell receptor (beta chain) was retrieved from a study of blood T cell repertoires in COVID-19. Study details: Samples representing acute and convalescent COVID-19 were sourced from the United States, Italy and Spain.

Per germline, CDR1 LGHDT and CDR2 YNNKEL (reference sequence). CDR3 length equals 15 residues. V gave up 0 bases and J gave up 3 bases, with 9 bases separating them. Clinical history as reported by participants underpinned cohort assignment. As originally analysed: Estimates of nucleated cell counts were drawn from the amplification of reference gene primers. Assay used: immunoSEQ multiplex PCR; TCRdb lists only in-frame clones, some missing. From that table come the V and J calls and clone size; the DNA was used to work out D and trimming. The sample includes under 400,000 clones, 88% of them seen just once.

Sequenced material: PBMCs or T cells enriched from blood (not recorded which). This TCR was recovered from a woman aged 25 to 39 who had been exposed to COVID-19. This rearrangement joins TRBV3-1 (or the pseudogene TRBV3-2) to TRBJ1-3; a weak D match, TRBD1 (6 bases). The CDR3 DNA is TGTGCCAGCAGCCAAGAAAGGGGGTTTGGAAACACCATATATTTT. Encoded protein: CASSQERGFGNTIYF.